The TCR beta chain under discussion was sequenced for a study of T cell repertoires in cytomegalovirus infection. The CDR3 is 16 amino acids. The V segment lost 0 bases and the J segment 5 bases; nucleotides outside the gene matches: 7. Germline V gives CDR1 LGHNA, CDR2 YNFKEQ. Of note for this clonotype: The antigen is not known.

TCRdb passed the reads through MiXCR, listing each CDR3 protein once. This table holds some 900,000 distinct CDR3 sequences, less than 35% found once. This sequence originates from a human donor in good health (CMV status not recorded). Some clones in this sample may be carry-over from other donors' samples. The V and J genes are TRBV4-2 and TRBJ2-5; TRBD2 matches at 9 bases. The sample in question was cultured CD8+ T cells from PBMCs, obtained from culture after CMV antigen stimulation. As DNA, the CDR3 is TGTGCCAGCAGCCAAGAAGTTGGCGGGGGGGTGGAGACCCAGTACTTC. Translating gives CASSQEVGGGVETQYF.